The 20 T cell receptor beta chains below were found in one sample sequenced in a study of response to subunit inactivated influenza vaccine. MiXCR was run by TCRdb on the RT-PCR reads, yielding one entry per CDR3 protein. The table lists 500,000 to 750,000 distinct CDR3 sequences, 12% to 15% of them singletons, with around 10% in the top ten. The material sequenced was PBMCs from blood, taken 11 to 12 days after vaccination. The receptors shown here come from a man in his forties or fifties who received an inactivated influenza vaccine.

The chain is built from TRBV20-1 and TRBJ2-5; tentative D call: TRBD1 (5 bases). This CDR3 is 15 amino acids long. Germline V gene sequence: CDR1 DFQATT, CDR2 SNEGSKA (reference sequence). V was cut by 0 bases and J by 5 bases, with 16 bases left in between. CDR3 in amino acids: CSARDMQGRRETQYF. As DNA, the CDR3 is TGCAGTGCTAGAGATATGCAGGGTAGACGGGAGACCCAGTACTTC.

This clonotype was seen only a few times. V is TRBV4-3 and J is TRBJ1-4; 9 nucleotides agree with TRBD1. Germline CDR1 LGHNA, CDR2 YSLEER. V lost 1 base and J lost 7; bases outside the gene matches: 4. CDR3 length equals 15 residues. The CDR3 DNA reads TGCGCCAGCAGCCAAGGGGACAGGGATGGTGAAAAACTGTTTTTT. Amino acids: CASSQGDRDGEKLFF.

This clonotype has only a few counts. The rearrangement joins TRBV7-9 to TRBJ1-1, with D hard to call. The ends were cut back, 1 base at V and 0 bases at J, with 9 bases in the middle. The CDR3 spans 15 residues. The V gene's germline CDR1 is SEHNR and CDR2 FQNEAQ (reference sequence). This chain's CDR3 is CASSLVWGMNTEAFF. The CDR3 nucleotides read TGTGCCAGCAGCTTAGTCTGGGGAATGAACACTGAAGCTTTCTTT.

V and J are TRBV7-2 and TRBJ2-2; TRBD1 matches at 7 bases. V lost 8 bases to trimming and J lost 5 bases; unmatched junction nucleotides: 5. This CDR3 comprises 13 residues. The germline V gene has CDR1 SGHTA and CDR2 FQGNSA. The CDR3 DNA is TGTGCCAGCCGACAGGGATTGACCGGGGAGCTGTTTTTT. It yields the protein CASRQGLTGELFF.

As for this clonotype: The germline gene is not matched at one end of the junction; a read error may be the cause. The gene calls are TRBV7-2 and TRBJ1-4; D unresolved. Germline V gene sequence: CDR1 SGHTA, CDR2 FQGNSA. The CDR3 totals 14 residues. As DNA, the CDR3 is TGTGCCGGCAGCTTAGGAGGACTCAACGGCAAACTGTTTTTT. This gives the protein CAGSLGGLNGKLFF. Drawing the rest from reference TRBV7-2 and TRBJ1-4, the complete variable domain is GAGVSQSPSNKVTEKGKDVELRCDPISGHTALYWYRQSLGQGLEFLIYFQGNSAPDKSGLPSDRFSAERTGGSVSTLTIQRTQQEDSAVYLCAGSLGGLNGKLFFGSGTQLSVL.

The sample holds many counts of this clonotype. The rearrangement links TRBV4-3 to TRBJ2-1; D is possibly TRBD1 (5 bases). From germline, CDR1 is LGHNA and CDR2 YSLEER. V was trimmed by 0 bases and J by 0 bases, leaving 15 bases between them. The CDR3 runs to 18 residues. The CDR3 DNA is TGCGCCAGCAGCCAAGACCCCCCGACAGTTAGCTCCTACAATGAGCAGTTCTTC. Translated, it gives CASSQDPPTVSSYNEQFF.

The chain has TRBV5-4 and TRBJ2-5; D is uncertain. The CDR3 is 13 amino acids. Trimming removed 4 bases from V and 1 base from J, with 8 bases in between. Germline values: CDR1 SGHNT, CDR2 YYREEE (reference sequence). This chain's CDR3 is CASSDTIQETQYF. Here the CDR3 DNA reads TGTGCCAGCAGCGATACCATCCAAGAGACCCAGTACTTC.

This clonotype has at least ten counts. The chain joins TRBV5-6 to TRBJ2-3; 8 bases map to TRBD2. V shed 3 bases, J shed 6 bases, and the junction held 12 bases outside the gene matches. Germline V gene sequence: CDR1 SGHDT, CDR2 YYEEEE. The CDR3 runs 16 residues. CDR3 sequence (DNA): TGTGCCAGCAGCTATGAGCGGGAGCCTAACACTGATACGCAGTATTTT. This translates into CASSYEREPNTDTQYF.

This clonotype was detected a few times. The chain combines TRBV23-1 with TRBJ2-5; perhaps TRBD1 as D (5 bases). TRBV23-1 is reported as an ORF; its role is uncertain. Between the trimmed V and J ends, which lost 7 bases and 5 bases, there was a span of 8 bases. This CDR3 has 11 residues. CDR3 sequence (DNA): TGCGCCAGCAAGGGGATCGAGACCCAGTACTTC. It specifies CASKGIETQYF.

Here the CDR3 reads CASSFREETTGELFF. The CDR3 DNA follows: TGTGCCAGCAGCTTTCGGGAGGAGACCACCGGGGAGCTGTTTTTT. The chain joins TRBV7-9 to TRBJ2-2, with 7 positions matching TRBD2. This CDR3 region has 15 residues. V was pared by 3 bases and J by 4 bases, with 5 bases of the junction left unmatched. The germline V gene has CDR1 SEHNR and CDR2 FQNEAQ (reference sequence).

The table lists this clonotype with a few counts. The chain carries TRBV7-9 and TRBJ2-5, with 7 bases aligning to TRBD2. V lost 2 bases and J lost 6; bases outside the gene matches: 6. CDR3 size: 14 residues. The germline V gene encodes CDR1 SEHNR and CDR2 FQNEAQ (reference sequence). The CDR3 loop reads CASSLSSGIQTQYF. CDR3 coding DNA: TGTGCCAGCAGCTTATCCAGCGGGATTCAGACCCAGTACTTC. The whole variable domain, filled in from reference TRBV7-9 and TRBJ2-5, reads DTGVSQNPRHKITKRGQNVTFRCDPISEHNRLYWYRQTLGQGPEFLTYFQNEAQLEKSRLLSDRFSAERPKGSFSTLEIQRTEQGDSAMYLCASSLSSGIQTQYFGPGTRLLVL.

Concerning this clonotype: A much bigger clone sits one base away, suggesting this may be a read error. The V and J genes are TRBV24-1 and TRBJ2-5; 9 nucleotides agree with TRBD1. The V segment lost 12 bases and the J segment 2 bases; nucleotides outside the gene matches: 6. The CDR3 loop spans 13 amino acids. CDR1 and CDR2 from the germline V gene are KGHDR and SFDVKD. The CDR3 DNA follows: TGTGCCTCCAATGGACAGGGGCAAGAGACCCAGTACTTC. Translation gives CASNGQGQETQYF.

The chain carries TRBV28 and TRBJ2-3, with 9 bases matching TRBD1. The CDR3 sequence is 15 residues long. Germline trimming cut 6 bases from V and 2 bases from J; bases unmatched to any gene: 6. From germline, CDR1 is MDHEN and CDR2 SYDVKM. Here the CDR3 DNA reads TGTGCCAGCAGAACAAGGACAGGGGCCACAGATACGCAGTATTTT. Protein product: CASRTRTGATDTQYF.

The V call is TRBV12-3 or TRBV12-4, the J call TRBJ2-3; 10 bases agree with TRBD2. V gave up 5 bases and J gave up 5 bases; unmatched junction bases: 10. This CDR3 spans 16 amino acids. The CDR3 bases are TGTGCCAGCAGTCCGAGAAGCGGGAGGGCCGTAGATACGCAGTATTTT. Translated: CASSPRSGRAVDTQYF.

The genes are TRBV11-1 and TRBJ2-3; D unclear. The CDR3 runs to 13 residues. The V and J ends lost 1 base and 4 bases respectively, with 6 bases between them. Germline CDR1 and CDR2: SGHAT and FQDESV (reference sequence). CDR3: CASSLVYPDTQYF. DNA of the CDR3: TGTGCCAGCAGCTTAGTATATCCAGATACGCAGTATTTT. The full variable domain, its missing parts supplied by reference TRBV11-1 and TRBJ2-3, is EAEVAQSPRYKITEKSQAVAFWCDPISGHATLYWYRQILGQGPELLVQFQDESVVDDSQLPKDRFSAERLKGVDSTLKIQPAELGDSAMYLCASSLVYPDTQYFGPGTRLTVL.

The V and J genes are TRBV5-1 and TRBJ2-5; D gene uncertain. The CDR3 totals 14 residues. With 0 bases removed from V and 5 bases from J, the gap between germline ends came to 11 bases. Germline V gives CDR1 SGHRS, CDR2 YFSETQ. The CDR3 nucleotides read TGCGCCAGCAGCTTGGAGAAGTACCGGGAGACCCAGTACTTC. Translation: CASSLEKYRETQYF.

This clonotype has a count of ten or more. V usage is TRBV5-1 and J usage is TRBJ2-5, with TRBD2 identical over 9 bases. CDR3 size: 14 residues. The V segment lost 3 bases and the J segment 5 bases; nucleotides outside the gene matches: 5. Germline values: CDR1 SGHRS, CDR2 YFSETQ. Here the CDR3 DNA reads TGCGCCAGCAGCTCAGCGGGAGGAATGGAGACCCAGTACTTC. It is translated as CASSSAGGMETQYF.

V is TRBV5-1 and J is TRBJ1-4, with TRBD1 matching 9 bases. CDR1 is SGHRS, CDR2 YFSETQ, per germline. The CDR3 is 15 amino acids. J lost 3 bases, V lost 4 bases, and 4 bases had no gene match. The CDR3 DNA sequence: TGCGCCAGCAGCGTACAGGGGGCCGCTAATGAAAAACTGTTTTTT. Amino acid sequence: CASSVQGAANEKLFF.

This chain joins TRBV5-1 and TRBJ2-7; 9 bases map to TRBD1. CDR1 and CDR2 from the germline V gene are SGHRS and YFSETQ. This CDR3 has 15 amino acids. Trimming cost V 2 bases and J 5 bases; bases outside gene matches: 8. The chain's CDR3 is CASSLQGAASNEQYF. The CDR3 DNA reads as TGCGCCAGCAGCTTACAGGGGGCAGCAAGTAACGAGCAGTACTTC.

This clonotype was observed once. The V gene is TRBV20-1, the J gene TRBJ2-5, with D perhaps assigned TRBD1 or TRBD2 (6 bases each). This CDR3 is built from 12 residues. V lost 7 bases to trimming and J lost 5 bases, with 14 bases between them. Per germline, CDR1 DFQATT and CDR2 SNEGSKA (reference sequence). DNA of the CDR3: TGCAGTGTTGGGGGGCGAGCGGAGACCCAGTACTTC. Protein sequence: CSVGGRAETQYF.